Each of the 14 T cell receptor beta chains below was sequenced from the same sample in a study of beta chain features in type 1 diabetes. Every bit of the isolated RNA underwent reverse transcription, so sequencing read expressed TCRB transcripts. Data came from immunoSEQ multiplex PCR; TCRdb stores just in-frame clones and leaves some out. This table holds hundreds of thousands of clones, 30% found once. Sequencing was carried out using naive CD4+ T cells from blood. Receptors originate from a young man in good health.

The CDR3 region is CASSFRLGRGENEQFF. CDR3 bases: TGTGCCAGCAGTTTTCGCCTAGGGCGCGGTGAGAATGAGCAGTTCTTC. The genes are TRBV28 and TRBJ2-1; D unresolved. Germline V gene lookup returns CDR1 MDHEN and CDR2 SYDVKM. V was pared by 3 bases and J by 7 bases, with 19 bases between. This CDR3 spans 16 amino acids.

This clone was counted only a few times. This rearrangement joins TRBV7-3 to TRBJ2-3; 8 positions agree with TRBD2. The CDR3 has 15 residues. Germline CDR1 and CDR2: SGHTA and FQGTGA. The V and J ends lost 5 bases and 2 bases, in that order; junction bases with no gene match: 6. CDR3 residues: CASSLVGLDTDTQYF. The CDR3 DNA is TGTGCCAGCAGCCTGGTGGGACTAGACACAGATACGCAGTATTTT. The variable domain in full, completed from reference TRBV7-3 and TRBJ2-3, reads GAGVSQTPSNKVTEKGKYVELRCDPISGHTALYWYRQSLGQGPEFLIYFQGTGAADDSGLPNDRFFAVRPEGSVSTLKIQRTERGDSAVYLCASSLVGLDTDTQYFGPGTRLTVL.

This sequence joins TRBV6-6 and TRBJ2-7; perhaps D is TRBD1 or TRBD2 (5 bases each). Per the germline V gene, CDR1 is MNHNY and CDR2 is SVGAGI (reference sequence). Trimming pared 3 bases from V and 3 bases from J, leaving 12 bases between. This CDR3 is built from 14 residues. The CDR3 coding sequence is TGTGCCAGCAGTTATCGGGACCCCTACTACGAGCAGTACTTC. It yields the protein CASSYRDPYYEQYF.

The genes are TRBV30 and TRBJ2-1, with D possibly called TRBD1 or TRBD2 (6 bases each). V was clipped by 6 bases and J by 3 bases, with 12 bases between them. The CDR3 contains 13 residues. Per germline, CDR1 GTSNPN and CDR2 SVGIG (reference sequence). The CDR3 nucleotides read TGTGCCTGTAAAGGGGGGAGCTACAATGAGCAGTTCTTC. This translates into CACKGGSYNEQFF. Full variable domain (missing parts from reference TRBV30 and TRBJ2-1): SQTIHQWPATLVQPVGSPLSLECTVEGTSNPNLYWYRQAAGRGLQLLFYSVGIGQISSEVPQNLSASRPQDRQFILSSKKLLLSDSGFYLCACKGGSYNEQFFGPGTRLTVL.

As to this clone: The same CDR3 arises from other DNA sequences in this sample as well. This chain links TRBV30 with TRBJ1-1; D unresolved. The CDR3 extends over 13 amino acids. V lost 1 base and J 5 bases, leaving 11 bases between the germline ends. Germline V gene lookup returns CDR1 GTSNPN and CDR2 SVGIG (reference sequence). The CDR3 spells CAWSGQLGTEAFF. In DNA, the CDR3 is TGTGCCTGGAGTGGGCAGTTAGGAACTGAAGCTTTCTTT.

This clone was observed a handful of times. The chain joins TRBV4-2 to TRBJ2-1; D unclear. There are 14 residues in the CDR3. In germline, CDR1 is LGHNA, CDR2 YNFKEQ. V gave up 4 bases and J gave up 10 bases, with 17 bases separating them. This CDR3 is CASSPLTTAREQFF. CDR3 nucleotide sequence: TGTGCCAGCAGCCCCTTGACCACAGCGAGGGAGCAGTTCTTC.

The chain couples TRBV5-4 to TRBJ2-5; TRBD1 aligns across 8 bases. J gave up 5 bases and V 2 bases, and 5 bases lay outside the gene matches. The CDR3 has 14 amino acids. CDR1 SGHNT and CDR2 YYREEE come from the germline V gene (reference sequence). The CDR3 reads CASSLRTGRETQYF. For the CDR3, the DNA is TGTGCCAGCAGCTTACGGACAGGGCGGGAGACCCAGTACTTC.

This clone was counted only a few times. The same CDR3 can be traced to other DNA sequences in this sample. V is TRBV7-2 and J is TRBJ2-7; the D is unclear. V lost 5 bases, J lost 3 bases, and 11 bases lay in between. Germline V gives CDR1 SGHTA, CDR2 FQGNSA. This CDR3 has 13 residues. The CDR3 DNA reads as TGTGCCAGCAGCCGATCGCCGGTCTACGAGCAGTACTTC. The encoded protein is CASSRSPVYEQYF.

CDR3 nucleotides: TGTGCCATCAGCTCCGTAGGCGGAACCTACGAGCAGTACTTC. Translation: CAISSVGGTYEQYF. V is TRBV10-3 and J is TRBJ2-7; no firm D call. Trimming stripped 6 bases from V and 2 bases from J, with 14 bases between. Germline CDR1 reads ENHRY; CDR2 reads SYGVKD. The CDR3 covers 14 residues.

This clone was seen only a few times. The chain employs TRBV27 and TRBJ1-5; D call uncertain. The germline V gene has CDR1 MNHEY and CDR2 SMNVEV (reference sequence). CDR3 length equals 13 residues. V was cut by 6 bases and J by 3 bases, with 9 bases left in between. The DNA for the CDR3 is TGTGCCAGCAGCCGGAGTTACAATCAGCCCCAGCATTTT. This translates into CASSRSYNQPQHF.

This clone showed up just a few times. V usage is TRBV30 and J usage is TRBJ2-7; tentative D call: TRBD1 (5 bases). The CDR3 extends over 14 amino acids. Germline values: CDR1 GTSNPN, CDR2 SVGIG (reference sequence). Trimming cost V 3 bases and J 3 bases, with 15 bases left between them. CDR3 sequence reads: CAWRPDSRIYEQYF. The CDR3 nucleotides read TGTGCCTGGAGGCCCGACAGCCGAATCTACGAGCAGTACTTC.

This clone was detected only a few times. In nucleotides, the CDR3 is TGTGCCAGCAGCATCCCGGGAGCTCAGCCCCAGCATTTT. Translating gives CASSIPGAQPQHF. The rearrangement joins TRBV7-2 to TRBJ1-5; D is ambiguous. V was clipped by 5 bases and J by 6 bases, with 11 bases between them. The CDR3 is made up of 13 amino acids. CDR1 is SGHTA, CDR2 FQGNSA, per germline.

A few counts support this clone. The chain uses TRBV6-6 and TRBJ2-1; a weak D match, TRBD2 (5 bases). Germline CDR1 reads MNHNY; CDR2 reads SVGAGI (reference sequence). Trimming cost V 7 bases and J 8 bases, with 12 bases left between them. The CDR3 runs 12 residues. The CDR3 nucleotides are TGTGCCAGCACTAGGGAGCGAGATGAGCAGTTCTTC. This encodes CASTRERDEQFF.

Details on this clone: This sample includes further DNA sequences coding for the same CDR3. The V call is TRBV30, the J call TRBJ1-3; the D is unclear. The CDR3 runs 14 residues. Germline V gene lookup returns CDR1 GTSNPN and CDR2 SVGIG (reference sequence). Between the trimmed V and J ends, which lost 0 bases and 1 base, there was a span of 7 bases. The CDR3 spells CAWSVRSSGNTIYF. CDR3 sequence (DNA): TGTGCCTGGAGTGTAAGGTCTTCTGGAAACACCATATATTTT. The complete variable domain, with remaining parts taken from reference TRBV30 and TRBJ1-3, reads SQTIHQWPATLVQPVGSPLSLECTVEGTSNPNLYWYRQAAGRGLQLLFYSVGIGQISSEVPQNLSASRPQDRQFILSSKKLLLSDSGFYLCAWSVRSSGNTIYFGEGSWLTVV.